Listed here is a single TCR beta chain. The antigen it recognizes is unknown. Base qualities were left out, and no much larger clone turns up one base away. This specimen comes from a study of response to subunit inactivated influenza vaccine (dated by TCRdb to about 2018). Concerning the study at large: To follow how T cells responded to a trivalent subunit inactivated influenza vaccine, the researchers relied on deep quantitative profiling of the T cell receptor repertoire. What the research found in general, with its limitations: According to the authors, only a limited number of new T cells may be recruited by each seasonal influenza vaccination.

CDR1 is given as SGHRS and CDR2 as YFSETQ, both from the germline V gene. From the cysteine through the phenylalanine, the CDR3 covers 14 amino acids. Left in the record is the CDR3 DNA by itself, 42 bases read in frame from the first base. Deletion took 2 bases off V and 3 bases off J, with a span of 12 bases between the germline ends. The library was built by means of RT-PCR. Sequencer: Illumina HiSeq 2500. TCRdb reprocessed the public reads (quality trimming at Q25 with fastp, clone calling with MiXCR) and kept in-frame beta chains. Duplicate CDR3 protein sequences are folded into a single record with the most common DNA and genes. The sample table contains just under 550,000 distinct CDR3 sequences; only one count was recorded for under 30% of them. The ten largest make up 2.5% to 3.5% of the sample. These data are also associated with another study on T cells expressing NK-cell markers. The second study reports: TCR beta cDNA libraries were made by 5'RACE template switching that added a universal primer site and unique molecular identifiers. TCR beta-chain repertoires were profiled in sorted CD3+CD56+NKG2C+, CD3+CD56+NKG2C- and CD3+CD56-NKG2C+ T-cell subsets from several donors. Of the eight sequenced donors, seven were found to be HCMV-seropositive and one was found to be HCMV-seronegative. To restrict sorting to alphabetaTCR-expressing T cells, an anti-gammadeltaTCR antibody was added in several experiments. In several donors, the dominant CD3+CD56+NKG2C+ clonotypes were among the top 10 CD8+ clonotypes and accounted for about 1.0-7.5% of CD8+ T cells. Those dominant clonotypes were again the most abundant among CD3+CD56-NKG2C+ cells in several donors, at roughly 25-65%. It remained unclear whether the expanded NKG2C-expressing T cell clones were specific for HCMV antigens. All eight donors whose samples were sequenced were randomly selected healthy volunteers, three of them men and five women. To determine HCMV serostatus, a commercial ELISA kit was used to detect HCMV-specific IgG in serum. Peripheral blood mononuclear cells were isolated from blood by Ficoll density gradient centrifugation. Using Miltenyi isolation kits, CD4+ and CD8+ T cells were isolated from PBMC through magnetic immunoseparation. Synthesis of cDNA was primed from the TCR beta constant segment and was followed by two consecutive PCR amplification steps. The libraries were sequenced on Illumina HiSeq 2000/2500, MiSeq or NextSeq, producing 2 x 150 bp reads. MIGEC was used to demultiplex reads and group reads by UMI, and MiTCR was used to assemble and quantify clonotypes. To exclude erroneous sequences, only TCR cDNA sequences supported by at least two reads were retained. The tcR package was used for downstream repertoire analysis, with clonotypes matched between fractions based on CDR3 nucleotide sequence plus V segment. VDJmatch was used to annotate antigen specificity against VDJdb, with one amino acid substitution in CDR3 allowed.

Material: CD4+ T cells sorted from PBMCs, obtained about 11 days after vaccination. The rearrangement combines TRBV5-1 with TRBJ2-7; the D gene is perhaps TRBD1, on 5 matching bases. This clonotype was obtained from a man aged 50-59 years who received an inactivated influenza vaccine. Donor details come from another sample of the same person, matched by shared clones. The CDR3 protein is CASSFDQGFYEQYF. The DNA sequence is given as TGCGCCAGCAGCTTCGACCAGGGTTTCTACGAGCAGTACTTC.